This TCR beta chain was recorded in a study of blood T cell repertoires in COVID-19. The wider study: The cDNA or gDNA used as material had been derived from T cells, B-cell-depleted T cells, or PBMCs.

Using immunoSEQ multiplex PCR, the repertoire was profiled, and TCRdb retains in-frame clones only, with some absent. The repertoire includes about 86,000 clones, more than 85% of them detected once, and 1% to 1.5% sits in the top ten. The study drew participants aged about 18 to 95 years from 20 to 30 US areas. Germline CDR1 and CDR2: LNHNV and YYDKDF (reference sequence). The CDR3 is made up of 14 amino acids. With V trimmed by 4 bases and J by 4 bases, 4 bases remained unmatched. The sequencing sample was made of PBMCs or T cells enriched from blood (not recorded which). The chain has TRBV15 and TRBJ2-7; 10 positions agree with TRBD2. The origin of this receptor is a woman between 45 and 60 years old with acute COVID-19. The CDR3 nucleotides are TGTGCCACCAGCACTAGCGGGAGCGTTTACGAGCAGTACTTC. As protein: CATSTSGSVYEQYF.